This T cell receptor (beta chain) stems from a study of siplizumab effects on memory and regulatory T cells. TCR templates numbering 80,000 to 100,000 were assayed per sample. Clones were read by immunoSEQ multiplex PCR, and TCRdb kept only the in-frame ones, dropping some. The data show about 100,000 clones, approximately 90% seen once. With respect to this clone: Its antigen is undetermined.

The germline CDR1 and CDR2 sequences are MDHEN and SYDVKM. V dropped 6 bases and J dropped 0; count of bases not matched to a gene: 5. The CDR3 length is 15 residues. Findings and caveats of the study: Tregs proliferating in siplizumab cultures lacked confirmation of their suppressive function. Sequences below about 10^-5 frequency were poorly captured, limiting mapping of alloreactive clones. Apparently more diverse than memory cells, naive T cells also seemed major alloresponse contributors.

This TCR derives from a human donor in good health. The V gene is TRBV28, the J gene TRBJ1-3; 7 nucleotides align to TRBD1. Sequencing used Tregs sorted from blood. This CDR3 reads CASRAGTASGNTIYF. The CDR3 bases are TGTGCCAGCAGAGCAGGGACAGCCTCTGGAAACACCATATATTTT.